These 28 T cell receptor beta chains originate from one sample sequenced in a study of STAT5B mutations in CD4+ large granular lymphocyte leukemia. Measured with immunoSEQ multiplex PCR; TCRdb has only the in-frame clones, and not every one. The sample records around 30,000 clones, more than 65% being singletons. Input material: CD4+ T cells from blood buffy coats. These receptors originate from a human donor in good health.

The CDR3 spells CAWSRGRGGEKLFF. As DNA, the CDR3 is TGTGCCTGGAGTAGGGGGAGGGGAGGAGAAAAACTGTTTTTT. V usage is TRBV30 and J usage is TRBJ1-4; tentatively, D is TRBD1 (6 bases). CDR3 length: 14 amino acids. Germline V gene sequence: CDR1 GTSNPN, CDR2 SVGIG (reference sequence). V lost 2 bases and J lost 8, with 15 bases in between.

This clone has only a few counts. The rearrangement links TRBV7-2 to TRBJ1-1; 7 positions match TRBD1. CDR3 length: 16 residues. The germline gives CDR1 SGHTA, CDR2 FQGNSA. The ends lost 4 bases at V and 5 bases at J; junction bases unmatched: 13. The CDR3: CASSSSWVRGGTEAFF. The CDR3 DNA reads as TGTGCCAGCAGCTCCAGCTGGGTCAGGGGGGGAACTGAAGCTTTCTTT.

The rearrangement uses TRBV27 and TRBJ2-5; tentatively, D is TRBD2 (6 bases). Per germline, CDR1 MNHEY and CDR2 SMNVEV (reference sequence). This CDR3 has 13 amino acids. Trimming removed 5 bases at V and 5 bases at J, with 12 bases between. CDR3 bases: TGTGCCAGCAGTATCCGCCGGGAGGAGACCCAGTACTTC. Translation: CASSIRREETQYF.

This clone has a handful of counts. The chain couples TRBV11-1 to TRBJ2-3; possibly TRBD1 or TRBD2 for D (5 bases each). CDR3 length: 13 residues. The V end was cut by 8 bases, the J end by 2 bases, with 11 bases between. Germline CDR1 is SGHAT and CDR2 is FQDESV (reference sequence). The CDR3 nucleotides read TGTGCCAGCTCGGGACCTGACACAGATACGCAGTATTTT. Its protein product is CASSGPDTDTQYF.

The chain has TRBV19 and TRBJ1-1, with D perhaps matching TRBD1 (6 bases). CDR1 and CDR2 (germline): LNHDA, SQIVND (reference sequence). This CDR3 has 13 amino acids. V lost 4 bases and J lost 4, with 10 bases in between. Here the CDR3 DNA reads TGTGCCAGTAGTAGGGCGACAGGCACTGAAGCTTTCTTT. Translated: CASSRATGTEAFF.

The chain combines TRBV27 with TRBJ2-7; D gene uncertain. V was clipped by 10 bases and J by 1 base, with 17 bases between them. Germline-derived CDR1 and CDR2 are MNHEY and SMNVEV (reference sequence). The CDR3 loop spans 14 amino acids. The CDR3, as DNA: TGTGCCACTCAGAGGCGGTGGGATTCCTACGAGCAGTACTTC. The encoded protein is CATQRRWDSYEQYF.

Here the CDR3 DNA reads TGTGCCACCAGCAGAGATGAGTCTAGCGGGGGCTATTCCTACAATGAGCAGTTCTTC. Encoded protein: CATSRDESSGGYSYNEQFF. The chain couples TRBV15 to TRBJ2-1, with 10 bases identical to TRBD2. Per germline, CDR1 LNHNV and CDR2 YYDKDF (reference sequence). This CDR3 is built from 19 residues. With 0 bases clipped from V and 1 base from J, the junction kept 9 bases outside the gene matches.

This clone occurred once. CDR3 residues: CASSLSGVYEQYF. The CDR3 DNA follows: TGTGCCAGCAGCCTTAGCGGGGTGTACGAGCAGTACTTC. This chain connects TRBV11-2 to TRBJ2-7; 8 bases agree with TRBD2. From germline, CDR1 is SGHAT and CDR2 FQNNGV. The J segment lost 4 bases and the V segment lost 5 bases, leaving 4 bases of the junction unmatched. This CDR3 contains 13 residues.

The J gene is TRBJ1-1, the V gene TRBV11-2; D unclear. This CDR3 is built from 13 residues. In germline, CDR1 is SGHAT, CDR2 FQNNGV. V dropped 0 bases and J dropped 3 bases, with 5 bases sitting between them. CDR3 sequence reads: CASSLEAHTEAFF. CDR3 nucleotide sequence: TGTGCCAGCAGCTTAGAGGCACACACTGAAGCTTTCTTT. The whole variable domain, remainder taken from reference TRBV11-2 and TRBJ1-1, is EAGVAQSPRYKIIEKRQSVAFWCNPISGHATLYWYQQILGQGPKLLIQFQNNGVVDDSQLPKDRFSAERLKGVDSTLKIQPAKLEDSAVYLCASSLEAHTEAFFGQGTRLTVV.

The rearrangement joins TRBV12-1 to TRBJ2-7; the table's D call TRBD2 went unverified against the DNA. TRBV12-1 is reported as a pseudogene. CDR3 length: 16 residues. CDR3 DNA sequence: TGTGCCAGCACCCTAGGGGAGGAGTTACCCTCCTACGAGCAGTACTTC. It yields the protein CASTLGEELPSYEQYF.

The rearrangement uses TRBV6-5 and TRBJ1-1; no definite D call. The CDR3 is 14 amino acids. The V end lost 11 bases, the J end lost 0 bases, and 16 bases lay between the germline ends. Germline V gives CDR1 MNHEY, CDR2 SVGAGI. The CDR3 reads CAYNSHAMNTEAFF. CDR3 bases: TGTGCCTACAACAGTCACGCCATGAACACTGAAGCTTTCTTT.

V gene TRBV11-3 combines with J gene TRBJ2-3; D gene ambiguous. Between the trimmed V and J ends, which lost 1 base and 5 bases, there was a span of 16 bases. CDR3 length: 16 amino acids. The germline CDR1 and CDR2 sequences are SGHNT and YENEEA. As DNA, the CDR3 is TGTGCCAGCAGCTTAGCTGGGCCATCAGGCGGAGATACGCAGTATTTT. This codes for CASSLAGPSGGDTQYF.

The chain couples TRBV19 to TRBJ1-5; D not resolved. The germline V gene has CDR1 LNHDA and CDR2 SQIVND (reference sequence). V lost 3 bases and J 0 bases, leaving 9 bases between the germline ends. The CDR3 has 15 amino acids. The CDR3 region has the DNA TGTGCCAGTAGTATCCGGCCCCCTAGCAATCAGCCCCAGCATTTT. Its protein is CASSIRPPSNQPQHF.

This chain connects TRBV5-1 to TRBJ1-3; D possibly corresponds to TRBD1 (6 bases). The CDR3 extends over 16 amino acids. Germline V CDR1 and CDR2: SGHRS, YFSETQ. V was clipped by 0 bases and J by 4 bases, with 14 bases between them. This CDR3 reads CASSLGGEDRGNTIYF. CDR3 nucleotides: TGCGCCAGCAGCTTGGGGGGAGAGGACAGAGGAAACACCATATATTTT.

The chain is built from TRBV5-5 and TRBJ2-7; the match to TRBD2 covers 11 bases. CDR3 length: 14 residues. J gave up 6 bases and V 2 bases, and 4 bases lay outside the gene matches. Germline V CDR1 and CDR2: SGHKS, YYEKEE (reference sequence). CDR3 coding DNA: TGTGCCAGCAGCTTTAGCGGGAGGGATAGCGAGCAGTACTTC. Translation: CASSFSGRDSEQYF.

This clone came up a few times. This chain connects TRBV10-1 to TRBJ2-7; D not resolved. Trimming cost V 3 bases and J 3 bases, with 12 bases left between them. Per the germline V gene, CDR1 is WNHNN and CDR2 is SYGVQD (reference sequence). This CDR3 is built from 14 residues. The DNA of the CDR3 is TGCGCCAGCAGTGAAAGAGACGGGTTCTACGAGCAGTACTTC. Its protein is CASSERDGFYEQYF.

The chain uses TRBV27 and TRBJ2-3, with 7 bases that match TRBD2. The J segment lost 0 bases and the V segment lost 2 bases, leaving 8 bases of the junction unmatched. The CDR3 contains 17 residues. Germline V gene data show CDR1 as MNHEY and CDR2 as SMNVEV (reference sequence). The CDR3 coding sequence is TGTGCCAGCAGTTTAATCCCTAGCGGAATTAGCACAGATACGCAGTATTTT. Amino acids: CASSLIPSGISTDTQYF.

Here the CDR3 DNA reads TGTGCCAGTAGGACGGGACAGGGAAGGGGGAATGAAAAACTGTTTTTT. This sequence encodes CASRTGQGRGNEKLFF. J is TRBJ1-4 and V is TRBV19; TRBD1 agrees at 9 bases. After removal of 6 bases from V and 5 bases from J, the junction contained 10 bases not matched to a gene. This CDR3 has 16 amino acids. Looked up from germline, CDR1 is LNHDA and CDR2 is SQIVND (reference sequence).

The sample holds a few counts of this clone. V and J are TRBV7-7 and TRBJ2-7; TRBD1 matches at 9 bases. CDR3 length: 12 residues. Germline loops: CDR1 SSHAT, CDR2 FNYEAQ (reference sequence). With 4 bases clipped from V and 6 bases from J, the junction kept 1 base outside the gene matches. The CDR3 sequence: CASSSTGGEQYF. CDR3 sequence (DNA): TGTGCCAGCAGCTCGACAGGGGGCGAGCAGTACTTC.

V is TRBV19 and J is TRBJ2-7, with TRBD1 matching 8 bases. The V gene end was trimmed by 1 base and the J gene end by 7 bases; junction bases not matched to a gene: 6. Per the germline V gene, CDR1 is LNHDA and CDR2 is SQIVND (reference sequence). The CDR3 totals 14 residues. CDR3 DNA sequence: TGTGCCAGTAGTATAGCTGGACAGGGACTGGAGCAGTACTTC. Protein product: CASSIAGQGLEQYF.

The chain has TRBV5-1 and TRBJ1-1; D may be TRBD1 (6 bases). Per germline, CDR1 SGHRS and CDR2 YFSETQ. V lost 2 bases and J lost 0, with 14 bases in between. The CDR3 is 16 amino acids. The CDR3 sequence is CASSFQQGFMNTEAFF. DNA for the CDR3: TGCGCCAGCAGCTTCCAACAGGGTTTCATGAACACTGAAGCTTTCTTT.

For the CDR3, the DNA is TGTGCCAGCAGCGCGGAAGTCACAGATACGCAGTATTTT. Translating it yields CASSAEVTDTQYF. This chain links TRBV5-4 with TRBJ2-3, with D unclear. The V gene lost 4 bases and the J gene lost 2 bases, with 8 bases spanning the gap. CDR1 SGHNT and CDR2 YYREEE come from the germline V gene (reference sequence). CDR3 length equals 13 residues.

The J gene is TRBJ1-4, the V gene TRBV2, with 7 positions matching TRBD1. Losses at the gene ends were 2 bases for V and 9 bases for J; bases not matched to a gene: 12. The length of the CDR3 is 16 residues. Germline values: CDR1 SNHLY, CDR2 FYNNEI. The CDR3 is CASSELQGTDIQKLFF. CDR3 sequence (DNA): TGTGCCAGCAGTGAACTACAGGGGACCGACATTCAAAAACTGTTTTTT.

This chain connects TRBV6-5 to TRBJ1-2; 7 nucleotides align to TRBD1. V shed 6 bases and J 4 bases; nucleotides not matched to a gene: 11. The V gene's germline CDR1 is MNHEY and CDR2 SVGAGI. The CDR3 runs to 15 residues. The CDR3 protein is CASSEWQGVFYGYTF. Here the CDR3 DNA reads TGTGCCAGCAGCGAATGGCAGGGGGTTTTCTATGGCTACACCTTC.

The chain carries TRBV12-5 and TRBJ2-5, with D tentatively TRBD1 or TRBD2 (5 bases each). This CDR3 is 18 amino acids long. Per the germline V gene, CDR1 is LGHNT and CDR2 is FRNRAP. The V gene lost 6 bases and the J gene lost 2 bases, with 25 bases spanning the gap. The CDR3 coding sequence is TGTGCTAGTGGAGACATAGGGTGGGGGACGGGGACGCAAGAGACCCAGTACTTC. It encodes CASGDIGWGTGTQETQYF.

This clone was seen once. The CDR3, as DNA: TGTGCCAGCAGTGTTGGGACTAACTATGGCTACACCTTC. Its protein is CASSVGTNYGYTF. The chain recombines TRBV6-1 with TRBJ1-2; D gene ambiguous. Germline CDR1 is MNHNS and CDR2 is SASEGT. Deletions cut 4 bases from V and 0 bases from J, with 6 bases between. The CDR3 sequence is 13 residues long.

The CDR3 sequence: CASSSPGQGTRGEQYF. Written as DNA, the CDR3 is TGCGCCAGCAGCTCGCCCGGACAGGGCACCAGAGGCGAGCAGTACTTC. V is TRBV5-1 and J is TRBJ2-7; 8 bases are shared with TRBD1. Trimming cost V 3 bases and J 6 bases; bases outside gene matches: 14. CDR3 size: 16 residues. Germline CDR1 and CDR2: SGHRS and YFSETQ.

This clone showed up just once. The CDR3 here is CASSRTGGSYEQYF. The DNA of the CDR3 is TGTGCCAGCAGCCGAACAGGGGGCTCCTACGAGCAGTACTTC. The rearrangement uses TRBV5-6 and TRBJ2-7, with 8 nucleotides matching TRBD1. Germline CDR1 is SGHDT and CDR2 is YYEEEE. V was pared by 4 bases and J by 0 bases, with 3 bases of the junction left unmatched. The CDR3 loop spans 14 amino acids.